This TCR beta chain appears in the sequencing data of a study of blood T cell repertoires in COVID-19. Across the whole study: Sources were T cells, B-cell-depleted T cells, or PBMCs; the material itself was cDNA or gDNA.

Authors' processing steps: Counts of nucleated cells, estimated from reference gene primer amplification, were obtained. Assay: immunoSEQ multiplex PCR; the TCRdb copy retains only in-frame clones and omits some. The V and J calls and clone size come from that table; D and trimming were worked out from the DNA. The table has roughly 350,000 clones, under 95% seen once. The TCR comes from a woman aged 18-29 years who had recovered from COVID-19. Sequencing was done on a sample of peripheral blood.

CDR3 nucleotide sequence: TGCGCCAGCAGCTTGGAAACAGGGTTAGGAAACACCATATATTTT. It is translated as CASSLETGLGNTIYF. J is TRBJ1-3 and V is TRBV5-1; D is perhaps TRBD1 (6 bases). The CDR3 length is 15 residues. The V and J ends lost 0 bases and 4 bases respectively, with 11 bases between them. Germline V gives CDR1 SGHRS, CDR2 YFSETQ.